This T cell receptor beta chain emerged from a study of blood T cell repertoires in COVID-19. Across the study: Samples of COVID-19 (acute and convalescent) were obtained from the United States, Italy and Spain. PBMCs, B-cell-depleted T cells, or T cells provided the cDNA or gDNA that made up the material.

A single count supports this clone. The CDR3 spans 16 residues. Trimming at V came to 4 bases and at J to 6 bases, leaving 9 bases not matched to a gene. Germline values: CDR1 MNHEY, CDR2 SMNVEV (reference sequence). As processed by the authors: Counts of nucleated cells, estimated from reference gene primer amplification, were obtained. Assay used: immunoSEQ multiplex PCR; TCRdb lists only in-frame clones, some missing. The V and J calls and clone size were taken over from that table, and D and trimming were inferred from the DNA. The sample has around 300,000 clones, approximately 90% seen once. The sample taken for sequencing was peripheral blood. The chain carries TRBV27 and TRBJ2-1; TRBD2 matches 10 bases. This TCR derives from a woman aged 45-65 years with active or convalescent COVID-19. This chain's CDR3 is CASSSPSGRGGNEQFF. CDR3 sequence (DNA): TGTGCCAGCAGTTCGCCTAGCGGGAGAGGGGGCAATGAGCAGTTCTTC.